These 11 T cell receptor beta chains originate from one sample sequenced in a study of somatic mutations in cytotoxic T cells in rheumatoid arthritis. The method was immunoSEQ multiplex PCR; TCRdb's version includes in-frame clones alone and lacks a portion of them. The sample lists about 10,000 clones, around nine tenths occurring once. Sequences were obtained from CD8+ T cells sorted from blood. The receptors derive from a woman aged 18 to 35 with rheumatoid arthritis.

The gene calls are TRBV5-6 and TRBJ1-2, with a weak D call TRBD1 (5 bases). CDR1 SGHDT and CDR2 YYEEEE come from the germline V gene. V lost 0 bases, J lost 5 bases, and 11 bases lay in between. CDR3 length: 14 amino acids. The CDR3 nucleotides are TGTGCCAGCAGCTTGGAGGGGCGCGAATATGGCTACACCTTC. As protein: CASSLEGREYGYTF.

The chain is built from TRBV5-4 and TRBJ2-1, with a weak D call TRBD2 (5 bases). Trimming took 7 bases from V and 6 from J, leaving 8 bases between them. Germline V lookup: CDR1 SGHNT, CDR2 YYREEE (reference sequence). The length of the CDR3 is 11 residues. The CDR3: CASLAGNEQFF. The CDR3 nucleotides read TGTGCCAGCCTTGCGGGCAATGAGCAGTTCTTC.

This rearrangement joins TRBV9 to TRBJ2-2, with 9 bases fitting TRBD1. Germline V gene lookup returns CDR1 SGDLS and CDR2 YYNGEE. This CDR3 is 17 amino acids long. V shed 0 bases and J 0 bases; nucleotides not matched to a gene: 3. Here the CDR3 reads CASSVGRQGANTGELFF. The DNA of the CDR3 is TGTGCCAGCAGCGTAGGGAGACAGGGGGCGAACACCGGGGAGCTGTTTTTT. The full variable domain, its missing parts supplied by reference TRBV9 and TRBJ2-2, is DSGVTQTPKHLITATGQRVTLRCSPRSGDLSVYWYQQSLDQGLQFLIQYYNGEERAKGNILERFSAQQFPDLHSELNLSSLELGDSALYFCASSVGRQGANTGELFFGEGSRLTVL.

The CDR3 DNA reads as TGCGCCAGCAGCCAAGATCCTAGCCTCTGGGAGCAGTTCTTC. Amino acid sequence: CASSQDPSLWEQFF. The chain is built from TRBV4-1 and TRBJ2-1; a possible D gene is TRBD2 (5 bases). The V gene lost 0 bases and the J gene lost 10 bases, with 13 bases spanning the gap. CDR1 and CDR2 (germline): MGHRA, YSYEKL. CDR3 length: 14 amino acids.

The chain joins TRBV7-2 to TRBJ2-1; D not certain. Trimming cost V 1 base and J 7 bases, with 8 bases left between them. The CDR3 sequence is 13 residues long. The germline gives CDR1 SGHTA, CDR2 FQGNSA. CDR3 residues: CASSLEETNEQFF. DNA of the CDR3: TGTGCCAGCAGCTTAGAAGAAACAAATGAGCAGTTCTTC.

CDR3 protein: CASIDRHQNTIYF. CDR3 DNA sequence: TGTGCCAGCATCGACAGGCATCAAAACACCATATATTTT. The genes are TRBV7-2 and TRBJ1-3, with D possibly being TRBD1 (6 bases). V dropped 7 bases and J dropped 6 bases, with 13 bases sitting between them. Germline CDR1 is SGHTA and CDR2 is FQGNSA. This CDR3 has 13 amino acids.

This sequence joins TRBV7-6 and TRBJ1-6, with 7 bases lining up with TRBD1. With V trimmed by 5 bases and J by 10 bases, 14 bases remained unmatched. In germline, CDR1 is SGHVS, CDR2 FNYEAQ. The CDR3 has 16 amino acids. CDR3 DNA: TGTGCCAGCAGCGCCAGACAGGGTAGTTTACCGTCACCCCTCCACTTT. It yields the protein CASSARQGSLPSPLHF.

V gene TRBV27 combines with J gene TRBJ2-7, with D possibly being TRBD1 (6 bases). Trimming shortened V by 0 bases and J by 6 bases, and 21 bases separated the two germline ends. Looked up from germline, CDR1 is MNHEY and CDR2 is SMNVEV (reference sequence). This CDR3 spans 17 amino acids. CDR3 sequence (DNA): TGTGCCAGCAGTTTATCTGGGGGCGAGGGGGTCCCGTTCGAGCAGTACTTC. Protein product: CASSLSGGEGVPFEQYF.

V is TRBV2 and J is TRBJ2-3, with a tentative D call TRBD1 (5 bases). The V gene's germline CDR1 is SNHLY and CDR2 FYNNEI. V lost 8 bases to trimming and J lost 2 bases, with 11 bases between them. This CDR3 spans 13 amino acids. The CDR3 DNA reads as TGTGCCAGCCCTGACAGTTCCACAGATACGCAGTATTTT. Its protein is CASPDSSTDTQYF.

The rearrangement uses TRBV7-3 and TRBJ2-3; 9 bases are shared with TRBD2. Unmatched junction bases numbered 8, after V lost 2 bases and J lost 2 bases. Germline V gene lookup returns CDR1 SGHTA and CDR2 FQGTGA. This CDR3 is built from 17 residues. The CDR3 bases are TGTGCCAGCAGCTTACTGGGACTAGCCGCGAACACAGATACGCAGTATTTT. This codes for CASSLLGLAANTDTQYF.

The CDR3 DNA follows: TGTGCCAGCAGCTTTCGACTAGCGGGCCAGAACACCGGGGAGCTGTTTTTT. This sequence encodes CASSFRLAGQNTGELFF. The rearrangement links TRBV13 to TRBJ2-2, with TRBD2 matching over 10 bases. The J segment lost 1 base and the V segment lost 3 bases, leaving 5 bases of the junction unmatched. This CDR3 region has 17 residues. CDR1 PRHDT and CDR2 FYEKMQ come from the germline V gene (reference sequence).